What follows are 20 T cell receptor beta chains derived from one specimen sequenced in a study of blood T cell repertoires in COVID-19. The data were produced by immunoSEQ multiplex PCR, yet TCRdb's version contains in-frame clones alone and is incomplete. The sample includes roughly 220,000 clones, roughly 84% of them seen just once. Sequenced input: PBMCs or T cells enriched from blood (not recorded which). Receptors originate from a woman aged 40 to 55 who had recovered from COVID-19.

This clone appeared a single time. The rearrangement joins TRBV7-9 to TRBJ2-5, with TRBD1 as a possible D gene (6 bases). V was shortened by 5 bases and J by 5 bases, with 15 bases between the two germline ends. Germline CDR1 is SEHNR and CDR2 is FQNEAQ (reference sequence). The CDR3 is made up of 14 amino acids. The CDR3 is CASSTRQAEETQYF. CDR3 in DNA: TGTGCCAGCAGCACCCGACAGGCCGAGGAGACCCAGTACTTC. Complete variable domain (other parts from reference TRBV7-9 and TRBJ2-5): DTGVSQNPRHKITKRGQNVTFRCDPISEHNRLYWYRQTLGQGPEFLTYFQNEAQLEKSRLLSDRFSAERPKGSFSTLEIQRTEQGDSAMYLCASSTRQAEETQYFGPGTRLLVL.

This clone was seen more than once but under ten times. The chain couples TRBV5-1 to TRBJ2-2; D call uncertain. Germline values: CDR1 SGHRS, CDR2 YFSETQ. V was cut by 7 bases and J by 7 bases, with 5 bases left in between. The CDR3 has 10 residues. The CDR3: CASGDGELFF. The CDR3 nucleotides are TGCGCCAGCGGAGACGGGGAGCTGTTTTTT.

The CDR3 reads CASSEPPGQFYEQYV. DNA for the CDR3: TGCGCCAGCAGTGAGCCCCCGGGACAATTCTACGAGCAGTACGTC. This chain uses TRBV10-1 with TRBJ2-7; maybe TRBD1 (6 bases). Germline V gives CDR1 WNHNN, CDR2 SYGVQD (reference sequence). The CDR3 has 15 amino acids. Trimming pared 2 bases from V and 3 bases from J, leaving 14 bases between.

The chain uses TRBV5-6 and TRBJ1-5; 9 nucleotides match TRBD1. CDR3 length: 15 amino acids. V gave up 2 bases and J gave up 3 bases; unmatched junction bases: 3. Germline V gene sequence: CDR1 SGHDT, CDR2 YYEEEE. CDR3: CASSFGTGNNQPQHF. The CDR3 DNA follows: TGTGCCAGCAGCTTCGGGACAGGGAACAATCAGCCCCAGCATTTT.

This rearrangement joins TRBV4-1 to TRBJ2-6, with D possibly being TRBD2 (5 bases). V lost 4 bases and J 0 bases, leaving 10 bases between the germline ends. CDR3 size: 16 residues. Germline V lookup: CDR1 MGHRA, CDR2 YSYEKL. The CDR3 is CASSPAVRSGANVLTF. DNA for the CDR3: TGCGCCAGCAGCCCAGCGGTCCGCTCTGGGGCCAACGTCCTGACTTTC.

The V and J genes are TRBV30 and TRBJ2-3; maybe TRBD2 (5 bases). Trimming shortened V by 4 bases and J by 0 bases, and 14 bases separated the two germline ends. This CDR3 comprises 15 residues. Germline CDR1 reads GTSNPN; CDR2 reads SVGIG (reference sequence). CDR3 nucleotides: TGTGCCTGGACGAATGAGGGCATTAGCACAGATACGCAGTATTTT. This encodes CAWTNEGISTDTQYF.

The rearrangement uses TRBV7-2 and TRBJ1-5; tentatively, D is TRBD1 (5 bases). Germline lookup yields CDR1 SGHTA and CDR2 FQGNSA. The CDR3 is 13 residues long. V gave up 3 bases and J gave up 7 bases, with 10 bases separating them. For the CDR3, the DNA is TGTGCCAGCAGCTTTTCCAGGGAACAGCCCCAGCATTTT. The encoded protein is CASSFSREQPQHF.

V usage is TRBV28 and J usage is TRBJ1-3; tentative D call: TRBD1 (6 bases). The CDR3 has 14 residues. Germline-derived CDR1 and CDR2 are MDHEN and SYDVKM. V dropped 5 bases and J dropped 3 bases, with 11 bases sitting between them. The CDR3 here is CASSTPDSGNTIYF. Written as DNA, the CDR3 is TGTGCCAGCAGTACGCCGGACAGTGGAAACACCATATATTTT.

The gene calls are TRBV18 and TRBJ2-2, with TRBD2 matching 7 bases. Germline lookup yields CDR1 KGHSH and CDR2 LQKENI. The V gene end was trimmed by 2 bases and the J gene end by 2 bases; junction bases not matched to a gene: 2. This CDR3 comprises 15 residues. The CDR3 DNA is TGTGCCAGCTCACCAGCTAGCGGTAACACCGGGGAGCTGTTTTTT. This sequence encodes CASSPASGNTGELFF.

This chain uses TRBV11-2 with TRBJ2-7; the D gene is possibly TRBD1 (7 bases). The V end was cut by 5 bases, the J end by 3 bases, with 17 bases between. The length of the CDR3 is 15 residues. The germline V gene has CDR1 SGHAT and CDR2 FQNNGV. The CDR3: CASSGGTAGNYEQYV. CDR3 DNA sequence: TGTGCCAGCAGCGGAGGGACAGCCGGAAACTACGAGCAGTACGTC.

This chain links TRBV20-1 with TRBJ2-7, with 7 bases identical to TRBD1. This CDR3 has 14 amino acids. CDR1 is DFQATT, CDR2 SNEGSKA, per germline (reference sequence). J was trimmed by 4 bases and V by 3 bases; bases with no gene match: 9. The CDR3 region has the DNA TGCAGTGCTAGTACGCGACAGGGAAATTACGAGCAGTACGTC. Residues: CSASTRQGNYEQYV.

This chain connects TRBV19 to TRBJ1-2, with a possible D match to TRBD1 (5 bases). The CDR3 runs 14 residues. V lost 2 bases, J lost 1 base, and 8 bases lay in between. From germline, CDR1 is LNHDA and CDR2 SQIVND (reference sequence). CDR3 in DNA: TGTGCCAGTAGTATACTCCAGGGTAACTATGGCTACACCTTC. Translated, it gives CASSILQGNYGYTF. Drawing the rest from reference TRBV19 and TRBJ1-2, the complete variable domain is DGGITQSPKYLFRKEGQNVTLSCEQNLNHDAMYWYRQDPGQGLRLIYYSQIVNDFQKGDIAEGYSVSREKKESFPLTVTSAQKNPTAFYLCASSILQGNYGYTFGSGTRLTVV.

This chain joins TRBV7-2 and TRBJ2-5; TRBD2 might be the D (5 bases). Trimming removed 6 bases at V and 5 bases at J, with 13 bases between. The length of the CDR3 is 13 residues. Germline V gives CDR1 SGHTA, CDR2 FQGNSA. The CDR3 DNA sequence: TGTGCCAGCAGACCGGAGGTGGGGGAGACCCAGTACTTC. Translation gives CASRPEVGETQYF.

This clone came up once. An end of the junction does not agree with germline; a read error may underlie this. The genes are TRBV28 and TRBJ2-2; TRBD2 agrees at 7 bases. The CDR3 totals 14 residues. Germline CDR1 and CDR2: MDHEN and SYDVKM. The CDR3 loop is CASSLAGRGGQLFF. In DNA, the CDR3 is TGTGCCAGCAGTTTAGCAGGGAGGGGCGGGCAGCTGTTTTTT.

The V and J genes are TRBV5-1 and TRBJ1-5; TRBD1 matches 9 bases. V was pared by 4 bases and J by 7 bases, with 9 bases of the junction left unmatched. Germline V gives CDR1 SGHRS, CDR2 YFSETQ. The CDR3 consists of 15 residues. CDR3 sequence (DNA): TGCGCCAGCAGCCCTGGGACAGGGTTGGAACAGCCCCAGCATTTT. It specifies CASSPGTGLEQPQHF.

The chain uses TRBV11-2 and TRBJ2-1, with D tentatively TRBD1 (5 bases). Germline loops: CDR1 SGHAT, CDR2 FQNNGV. With 5 bases removed from V and 0 bases from J, the gap between germline ends came to 14 bases. The CDR3 runs 16 residues. As DNA, the CDR3 is TGTGCCAGCAGCCTAGGGGTTAGGAGCTCCTACAATGAGCAGTTCTTC. Protein sequence: CASSLGVRSSYNEQFF.

The chain recombines TRBV4-2 with TRBJ2-7; TRBD2 agrees at 7 bases. CDR1 and CDR2 (germline): LGHNA, YNFKEQ. The V segment lost 3 bases and the J segment 5 bases; nucleotides outside the gene matches: 7. The CDR3 runs 14 residues. CDR3 residues: CASSQERLANEQYF. CDR3 nucleotide sequence: TGTGCCAGCAGCCAGGAGAGACTAGCTAACGAGCAGTACTTC.

This clone was counted once. V and J are TRBV6-1 and TRBJ1-5, with D tentatively TRBD1 (5 bases). Germline CDR1 MNHNS, CDR2 SASEGT. The CDR3 is made up of 16 amino acids. V shed 4 bases and J shed 3 bases, with 16 bases lying between them. DNA of the CDR3: TGTGCCAGCAGTGTTATAAGGGGATGGACCAATCAGCCCCAGCATTTT. Encoded protein: CASSVIRGWTNQPQHF.

In its sample, this clone was seen a few times. The chain uses TRBV6-1 and TRBJ1-1, with 7 bases aligning to TRBD1. With 6 bases clipped from V and 0 bases from J, the junction kept 10 bases outside the gene matches. Germline V gives CDR1 MNHNS, CDR2 SASEGT. The CDR3 covers 16 residues. CDR3 protein: CASRETNQGVNTEAFF. CDR3 DNA: TGTGCCAGCAGGGAAACTAACCAGGGGGTGAACACTGAAGCTTTCTTT.

The chain recombines TRBV19 with TRBJ1-5; 8 nucleotides agree with TRBD1. The junction had 9 bases not matched to a gene; V was cut back by 0 bases and J by 5 bases. The CDR3 extends over 17 amino acids. Germline V CDR1 and CDR2: LNHDA, SQIVND (reference sequence). The CDR3 here is CASSIDPMATGDQPQHF. The CDR3 nucleotides read TGTGCCAGTAGTATAGATCCTATGGCGACAGGGGATCAGCCCCAGCATTTT.